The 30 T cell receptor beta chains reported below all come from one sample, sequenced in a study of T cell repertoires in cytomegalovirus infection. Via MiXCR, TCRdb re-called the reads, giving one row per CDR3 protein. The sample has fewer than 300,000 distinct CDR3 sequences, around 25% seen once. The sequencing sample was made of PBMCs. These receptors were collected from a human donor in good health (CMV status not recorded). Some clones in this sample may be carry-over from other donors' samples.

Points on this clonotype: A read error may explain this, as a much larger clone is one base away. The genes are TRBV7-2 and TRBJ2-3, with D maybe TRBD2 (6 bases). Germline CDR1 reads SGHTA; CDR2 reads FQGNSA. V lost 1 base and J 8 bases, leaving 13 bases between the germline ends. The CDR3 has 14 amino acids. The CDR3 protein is CASSLGLGGVTQYF. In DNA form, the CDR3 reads TGTGCCAGCAGCTTAGGATTGGGGGGAGTTACGCAGTATTTT.

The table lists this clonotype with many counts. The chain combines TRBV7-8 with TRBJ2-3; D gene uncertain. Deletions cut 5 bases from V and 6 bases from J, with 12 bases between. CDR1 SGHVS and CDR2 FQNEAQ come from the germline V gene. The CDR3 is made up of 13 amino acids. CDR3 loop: CASSTLLADTQYF. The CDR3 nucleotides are TGTGCCAGCAGCACCCTATTGGCGGATACGCAGTATTTT.

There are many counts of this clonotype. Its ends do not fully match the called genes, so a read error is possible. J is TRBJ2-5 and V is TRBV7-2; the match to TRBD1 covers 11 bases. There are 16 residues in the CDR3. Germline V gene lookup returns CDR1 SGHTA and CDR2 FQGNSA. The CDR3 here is CASSQTGTGGQGTQYF. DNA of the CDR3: TGTGCCAGCAGCCAAACCGGGACAGGGGGACAAGGGACCCAGTACTTC.

The CDR3 DNA reads as TGTGCCAGCAGGCCCGGGACAGACAATCAGCCCCAGCATTTT. Protein product: CASRPGTDNQPQHF. The V and J genes are TRBV12-3 or TRBV12-4 and TRBJ1-5, with 7 bases lining up with TRBD1. The CDR3 is made up of 14 amino acids. Unmatched junction bases numbered 5, after V lost 6 bases and J lost 3 bases.

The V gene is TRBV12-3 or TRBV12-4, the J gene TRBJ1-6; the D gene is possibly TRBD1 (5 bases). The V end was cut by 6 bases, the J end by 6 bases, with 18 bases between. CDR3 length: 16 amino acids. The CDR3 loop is CASRDQPGQGNSPLHF. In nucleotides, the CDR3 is TGTGCCAGCAGAGATCAACCGGGCCAGGGTAATTCACCCCTCCACTTT.

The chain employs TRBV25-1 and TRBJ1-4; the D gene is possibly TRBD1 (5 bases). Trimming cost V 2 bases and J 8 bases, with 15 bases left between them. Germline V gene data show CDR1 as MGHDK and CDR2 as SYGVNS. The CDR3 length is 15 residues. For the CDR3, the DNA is TGTGCCAGCAGTGAAAATCATGGGGGGACGGAAAAACTGTTTTTT. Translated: CASSENHGGTEKLFF.

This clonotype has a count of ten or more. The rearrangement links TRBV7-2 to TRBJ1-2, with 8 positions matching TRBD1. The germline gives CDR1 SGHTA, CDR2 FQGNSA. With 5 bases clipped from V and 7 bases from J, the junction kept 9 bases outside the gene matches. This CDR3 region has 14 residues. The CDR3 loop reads CASSLGQGRGGYTF. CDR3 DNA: TGTGCCAGCAGCCTCGGACAGGGAAGAGGTGGCTACACCTTC. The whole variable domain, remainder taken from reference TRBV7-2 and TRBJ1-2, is GAGVSQSPSNKVTEKGKDVELRCDPISGHTALYWYRQSLGQGLEFLIYFQGNSAPDKSGLPSDRFSAERTGGSVSTLTIQRTQQEDSAVYLCASSLGQGRGGYTFGSGTRLTVV.

CDR3 nucleotide sequence: TGTGCCAGCGCGGGACTAGCGGGATGGACCGGGGAGCTGTTTTTT. The encoded protein is CASAGLAGWTGELFF. This chain links TRBV18 with TRBJ2-2, with 13 bases matching TRBD2. The CDR3 sequence is 15 residues long. Germline trimming cut 8 bases from V and 5 bases from J; bases unmatched to any gene: 5. Germline V gene sequence: CDR1 KGHSH, CDR2 LQKENI.

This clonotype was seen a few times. CDR3 in DNA: TGTGCCAGCACTCAAGGGGCGGATTCCTACGAGCAGTACTTC. This codes for CASTQGADSYEQYF. The rearrangement links TRBV6-1 to TRBJ2-7, with a tentative D call TRBD1 (5 bases). Germline V gene lookup returns CDR1 MNHNS and CDR2 SASEGT. Trimming removed 7 bases from V and 1 base from J, with 14 bases in between. There are 14 residues in the CDR3.

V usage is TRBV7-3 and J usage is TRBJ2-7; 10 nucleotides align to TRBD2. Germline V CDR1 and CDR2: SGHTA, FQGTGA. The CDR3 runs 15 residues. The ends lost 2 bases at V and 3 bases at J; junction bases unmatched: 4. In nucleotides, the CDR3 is TGTGCCAGCAGCTTACCATCTAGCGGGGGCTACGAGCAGTACTTC. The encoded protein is CASSLPSSGGYEQYF.

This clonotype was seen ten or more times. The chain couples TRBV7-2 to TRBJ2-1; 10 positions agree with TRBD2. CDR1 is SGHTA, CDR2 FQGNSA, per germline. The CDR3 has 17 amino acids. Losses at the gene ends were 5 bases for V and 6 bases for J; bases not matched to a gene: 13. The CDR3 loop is CASSTRAPGLASNEQFF. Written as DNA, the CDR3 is TGTGCCAGCAGCACCCGCGCCCCGGGACTAGCGAGCAATGAGCAGTTCTTC.

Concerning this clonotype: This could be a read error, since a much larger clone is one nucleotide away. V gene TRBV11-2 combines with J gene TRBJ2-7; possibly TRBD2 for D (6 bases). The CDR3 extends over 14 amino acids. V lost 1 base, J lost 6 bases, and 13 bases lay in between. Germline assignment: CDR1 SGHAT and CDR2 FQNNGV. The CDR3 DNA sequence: TGTGCCAGCAGCTTAGGCGGGGAGGTCTGCGAGCAGTACTTC. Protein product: CASSLGGEVCEQYF.

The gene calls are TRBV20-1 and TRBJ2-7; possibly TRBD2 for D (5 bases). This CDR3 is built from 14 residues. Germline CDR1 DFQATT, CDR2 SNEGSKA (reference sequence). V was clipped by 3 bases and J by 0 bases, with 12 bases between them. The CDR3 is CSASLATLSYEQYF. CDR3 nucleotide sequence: TGCAGTGCTAGTCTAGCCACTCTCTCCTACGAGCAGTACTTC.

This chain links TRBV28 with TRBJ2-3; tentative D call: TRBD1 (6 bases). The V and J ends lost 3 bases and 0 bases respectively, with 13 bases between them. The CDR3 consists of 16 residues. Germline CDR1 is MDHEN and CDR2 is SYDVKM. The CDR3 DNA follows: TGTGCCAGCAGTTTTTGGGGACAAAATAGCACAGATACGCAGTATTTT. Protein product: CASSFWGQNSTDTQYF.

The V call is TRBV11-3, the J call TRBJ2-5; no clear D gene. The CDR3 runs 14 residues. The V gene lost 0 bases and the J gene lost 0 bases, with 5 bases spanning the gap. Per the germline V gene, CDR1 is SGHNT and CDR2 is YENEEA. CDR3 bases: TGTGCCAGCAGCTTAGATCTGTACCAAGAGACCCAGTACTTC. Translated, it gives CASSLDLYQETQYF.

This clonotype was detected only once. The CDR3 region is CSARVRESGDLPLHF. The CDR3, as DNA: TGCAGTGCTAGAGTAAGGGAATCCGGCGATTTACCCCTCCACTTT. This chain joins TRBV20-1 and TRBJ1-6; D gene ambiguous. The length of the CDR3 is 15 residues. Trimming removed 1 base from V and 12 bases from J, with 19 bases in between. The germline gives CDR1 DFQATT, CDR2 SNEGSKA (reference sequence).

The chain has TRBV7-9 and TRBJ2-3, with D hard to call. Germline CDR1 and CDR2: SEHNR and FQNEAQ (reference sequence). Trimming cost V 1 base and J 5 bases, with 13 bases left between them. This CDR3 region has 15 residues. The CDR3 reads CASSLVARVIDTQYF. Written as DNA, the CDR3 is TGTGCCAGCAGCTTAGTGGCTAGGGTAATAGATACGCAGTATTTT.

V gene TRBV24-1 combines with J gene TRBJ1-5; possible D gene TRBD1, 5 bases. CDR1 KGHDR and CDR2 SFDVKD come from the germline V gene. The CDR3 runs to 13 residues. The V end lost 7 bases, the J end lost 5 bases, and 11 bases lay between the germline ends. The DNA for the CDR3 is TGTGCCACCAGGCGGGACGGGGATCAGCCCCAGCATTTT. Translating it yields CATRRDGDQPQHF.

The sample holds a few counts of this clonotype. CDR3 nucleotide sequence: TGTGCCAGCAGCCAACAGGGCCACTATGGCTACACCTTC. It codes for CASSQQGHYGYTF. V is TRBV7-3 and J is TRBJ1-2; perhaps TRBD1 as D (6 bases). The CDR3 extends over 13 amino acids. V shed 5 bases and J shed 3 bases, with 10 bases lying between them. Germline values: CDR1 SGHTA, CDR2 FQGTGA.

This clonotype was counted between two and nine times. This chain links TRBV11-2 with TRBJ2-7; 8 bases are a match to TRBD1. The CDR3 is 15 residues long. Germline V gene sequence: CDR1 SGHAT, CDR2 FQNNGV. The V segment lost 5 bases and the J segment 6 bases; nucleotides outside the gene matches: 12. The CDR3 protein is CASSRVGQAKGEQYF. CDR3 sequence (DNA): TGTGCCAGCAGCAGAGTGGGACAGGCGAAAGGCGAGCAGTACTTC.

CDR3 DNA: TGTGCCAGCAGTTACTCTAACAGGGGGTGGGATGAGCAGTTCTTC. It codes for CASSYSNRGWDEQFF. The chain combines TRBV6-2 or TRBV6-3 with TRBJ2-1; 8 positions agree with TRBD1. CDR3 length: 15 amino acids. CDR1 and CDR2 from the germline V gene are MNHEY and SVGEGT. J was trimmed by 8 bases and V by 0 bases; bases with no gene match: 6.

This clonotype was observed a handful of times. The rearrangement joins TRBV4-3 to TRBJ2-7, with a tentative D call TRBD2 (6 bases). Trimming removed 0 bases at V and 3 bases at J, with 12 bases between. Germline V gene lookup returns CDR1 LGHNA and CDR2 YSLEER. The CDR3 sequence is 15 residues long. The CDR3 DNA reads TGCGCCAGCAGCCAAGACCGGGGGAATAACTACGAGCAGTACTTC. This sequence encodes CASSQDRGNNYEQYF.

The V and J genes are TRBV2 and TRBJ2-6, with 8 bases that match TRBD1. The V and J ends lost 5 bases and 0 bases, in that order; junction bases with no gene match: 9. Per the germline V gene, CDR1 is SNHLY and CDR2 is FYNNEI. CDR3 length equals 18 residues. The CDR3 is CASSPQDRAPSGANVLTF. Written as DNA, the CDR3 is TGTGCCAGCAGTCCCCAGGACAGGGCTCCCTCTGGGGCCAACGTCCTGACTTTC.

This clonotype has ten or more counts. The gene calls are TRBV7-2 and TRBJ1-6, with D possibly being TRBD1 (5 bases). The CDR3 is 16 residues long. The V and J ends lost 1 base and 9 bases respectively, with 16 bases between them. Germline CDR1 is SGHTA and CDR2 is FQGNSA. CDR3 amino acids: CASSLEGTRWGSPLHF. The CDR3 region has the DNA TGTGCCAGCAGCTTAGAGGGGACTCGTTGGGGTTCACCCCTCCACTTT.

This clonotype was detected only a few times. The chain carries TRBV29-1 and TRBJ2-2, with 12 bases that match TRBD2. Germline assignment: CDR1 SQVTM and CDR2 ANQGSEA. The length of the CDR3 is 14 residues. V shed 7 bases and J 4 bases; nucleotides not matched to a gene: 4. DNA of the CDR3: TGCAGCGCCCGGACTAGCGGGATCACCGGGGAGCTGTTTTTT. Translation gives CSARTSGITGELFF.

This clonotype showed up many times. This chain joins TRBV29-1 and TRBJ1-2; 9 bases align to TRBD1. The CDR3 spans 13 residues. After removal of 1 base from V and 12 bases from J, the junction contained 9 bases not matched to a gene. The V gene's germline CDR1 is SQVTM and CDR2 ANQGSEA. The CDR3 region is CSVEVQSGDRDTF. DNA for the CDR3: TGCAGCGTTGAAGTACAATCGGGGGACAGGGACACCTTC.

The CDR3 sequence: CSARDGRGTDTEAFF. The CDR3 DNA follows: TGCAGTGCTAGAGACGGAAGGGGCACGGACACTGAAGCTTTCTTT. The rearrangement joins TRBV20-1 to TRBJ1-1, with D perhaps TRBD1 (5 bases). Germline CDR1 is DFQATT and CDR2 is SNEGSKA (reference sequence). This CDR3 spans 15 amino acids. The V and J ends lost 0 bases and 3 bases respectively, with 14 bases between them.

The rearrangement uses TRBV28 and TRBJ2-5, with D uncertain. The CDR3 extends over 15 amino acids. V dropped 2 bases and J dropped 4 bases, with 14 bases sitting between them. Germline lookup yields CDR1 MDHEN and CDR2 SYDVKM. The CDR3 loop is CASSLVPASRETQYF. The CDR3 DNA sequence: TGTGCCAGCAGTTTAGTACCGGCCAGTAGAGAGACCCAGTACTTC.

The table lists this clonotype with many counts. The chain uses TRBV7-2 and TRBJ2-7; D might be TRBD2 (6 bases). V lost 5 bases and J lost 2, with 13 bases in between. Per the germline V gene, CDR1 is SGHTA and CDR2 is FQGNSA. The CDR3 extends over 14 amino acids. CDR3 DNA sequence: TGTGCCAGCAGCCCCGGCGGGACCCCCTACGAGCAGTACTTC. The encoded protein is CASSPGGTPYEQYF.

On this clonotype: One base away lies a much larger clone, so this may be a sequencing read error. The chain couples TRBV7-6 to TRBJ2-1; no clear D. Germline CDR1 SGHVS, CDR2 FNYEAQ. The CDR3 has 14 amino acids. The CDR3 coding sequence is TGTGCCAGCAGCGAGGACGCCCTGGGCTATGAGCAGATCTTC. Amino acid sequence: CASSEDALGYEQIF.